Below, 24 T cell receptor beta chains from the same sample are listed, as sequenced in a study of cytomegalovirus exposure and HLA in healthy donors. The PCR contained 60 Vbeta and 13 Jbeta primers. TCRdb's table, derived via immunoSEQ multiplex PCR, lists solely in-frame clones and lacks some. The data show some 170,000 clones, less than 80% seen once. The specimen sequenced was PBMCs. Receptor source: a middle-aged man in good health and CMV-seronegative.

The chain couples TRBV19 to TRBJ2-5; D remains ambiguous. The J call is in doubt because the DNA end fits TRBJ2-7 better. CDR1 is LNHDA, CDR2 SQIVND, per germline (reference sequence). The CDR3 runs to 13 residues. DNA for the CDR3: TGTGCCAGTAGTATTGGAGACTTCTACGAGCAGTACTTC. This sequence encodes CASSIGDFYEQYF.

Written as DNA, the CDR3 is TGTGCCAGCAGTTTACCCGGGACAGGGGGTTGGGGCAATCAGCCCCAGCATTTT. Its translation: CASSLPGTGGWGNQPQHF. V is TRBV28 and J is TRBJ1-5; TRBD1 matches 11 bases. CDR1 and CDR2 from the germline V gene are MDHEN and SYDVKM. This CDR3 contains 18 residues. V lost 2 bases and J lost 2; bases outside the gene matches: 8.

This chain connects TRBV5-6 to TRBJ2-7; a weak D match, TRBD1 (6 bases). The CDR3 extends over 16 amino acids. CDR1 is SGHDT, CDR2 YYEEEE, per germline. The ends were cut back, 4 bases at V and 4 bases at J, with 21 bases in the middle. CDR3 protein: CASSRERGSIRYEQYF. The DNA for the CDR3 is TGTGCCAGCAGCCGCGAAAGGGGGAGCATTCGGTACGAGCAGTACTTC.

V usage is TRBV28 and J usage is TRBJ2-1; D ambiguous. The CDR3 is 14 amino acids. Germline lookup yields CDR1 MDHEN and CDR2 SYDVKM. V was cut by 6 bases and J by 6 bases, with 15 bases left in between. The CDR3 region has the DNA TGTGCCAGCAGAAAACCCGATCCTAGCAATGAGCAGTTCTTC. As protein: CASRKPDPSNEQFF.

This rearrangement joins TRBV29-1 to TRBJ2-1, with D possibly TRBD2 on 5 matching bases. The CDR3 has 14 residues. V was cut by 4 bases and J by 3 bases, with 13 bases left in between. Looked up from germline, CDR1 is SQVTM and CDR2 is ANQGSEA. DNA for the CDR3: TGCAGCGTTGTTCCGGAGGACGTCTACAATGAGCAGTTCTTC. This codes for CSVVPEDVYNEQFF.

The chain recombines TRBV7-2 with TRBJ2-4, with TRBD2 identical over 7 bases. The CDR3 contains 15 residues. The germline gives CDR1 SGHTA, CDR2 FQGNSA. The V segment lost 6 bases and the J segment 6 bases; nucleotides outside the gene matches: 11. DNA of the CDR3: TGTGCCAGCAGTCAGGTCTTGGGGAGGGTAAACATTCAGTACTTC. It specifies CASSQVLGRVNIQYF.

The J gene is TRBJ2-6, the V gene TRBV6-5, with D perhaps matching TRBD1 (6 bases). CDR1 is MNHEY and CDR2 is SVGAGI in the germline V gene. This CDR3 region has 15 residues. Trimming shortened V by 3 bases and J by 1 base, and 7 bases separated the two germline ends. In DNA, the CDR3 is TGTGCCAGCAGTTATACAGGGTCTGGGGCCAACGTCCTGACTTTC. Translating it yields CASSYTGSGANVLTF.

The J gene is TRBJ1-2, the V gene TRBV28, with 7 nucleotides matching TRBD1. Looked up from germline, CDR1 is MDHEN and CDR2 is SYDVKM. V gave up 3 bases and J gave up 7 bases; unmatched junction bases: 11. The CDR3 is 15 amino acids. The CDR3 loop reads CASSFPARGLSGYTF. DNA of the CDR3: TGTGCCAGCAGTTTCCCCGCAAGGGGGCTAAGTGGCTACACCTTC.

The genes are TRBV19 and TRBJ2-7, with 10 nucleotides matching TRBD1. CDR1 LNHDA and CDR2 SQIVND come from the germline V gene (reference sequence). Unmatched junction bases numbered 6, after V lost 5 bases and J lost 5 bases. This CDR3 contains 14 residues. In DNA, the CDR3 is TGTGCCAGTAGTCCGACAGGGGGCGGCGACGAGCAGTACTTC. It yields the protein CASSPTGGGDEQYF.

This clone came up once. V is TRBV7-9 and J is TRBJ2-1; TRBD2 aligns across 10 bases. The J segment lost 8 bases and the V segment lost 6 bases, leaving 13 bases of the junction unmatched. This CDR3 has 16 amino acids. Germline V gene lookup returns CDR1 SEHNR and CDR2 FQNEAQ (reference sequence). The CDR3 region is CASRPLEREGVYEQFF. CDR3 nucleotides: TGTGCCAGCAGACCACTCGAGCGGGAGGGGGTATATGAGCAGTTCTTC.

The chain uses TRBV27 and TRBJ2-3, with D possibly being TRBD2 (7 bases). Looked up from germline, CDR1 is MNHEY and CDR2 is SMNVEV (reference sequence). This CDR3 is 15 amino acids long. The V end was cut by 6 bases, the J end by 3 bases, with 16 bases between. Here the CDR3 reads CASRMGRGGTDTQYF. As DNA, the CDR3 is TGTGCCAGCAGGATGGGTAGGGGGGGGACAGATACGCAGTATTTT.

The gene calls are TRBV29-1 and TRBJ1-2; 8 positions agree with TRBD1. V gave up 8 bases and J gave up 0 bases; unmatched junction bases: 14. Germline V gene sequence: CDR1 SQVTM, CDR2 ANQGSEA. CDR3 length: 16 residues. The CDR3: CSTYKPGGQANYGYTF. The CDR3 region has the DNA TGCAGCACTTACAAGCCAGGGGGCCAGGCTAACTATGGCTACACCTTC.

The chain is built from TRBV5-6 and TRBJ2-5; TRBD1 might be the D (6 bases). Trimming took off 4 bases at V and 5 bases at J, with 9 bases between the two ends. Looked up from germline, CDR1 is SGHDT and CDR2 is YYEEEE. The CDR3 contains 12 residues. CDR3 nucleotide sequence: TGTGCCAGCAGCGTGGGGGCGGAGACCCAGTACTTC. Its protein product is CASSVGAETQYF.

V is TRBV2 and J is TRBJ1-2, with 12 bases lining up with TRBD1. CDR1 is SNHLY, CDR2 FYNNEI, per germline. The CDR3 is made up of 19 amino acids. V lost 7 bases and J lost 7; bases outside the gene matches: 22. The CDR3, as DNA: TGTGCCAGCAATGGACCCTCCCTGGGACAGGGGGCGATAGTTTCTGGCTACACCTTC. This codes for CASNGPSLGQGAIVSGYTF.

This chain uses TRBV7-9 with TRBJ2-2, with TRBD1 matching 8 bases. Germline assignment: CDR1 SEHNR and CDR2 FQNEAQ (reference sequence). The trim removed 5 bases at V and 7 bases at J, leaving 12 bases unmatched. The CDR3 totals 16 residues. The CDR3 here is CASSPPGQGFSGELFF. CDR3 sequence (DNA): TGTGCCAGCAGCCCCCCCGGACAGGGTTTCAGCGGGGAGCTGTTTTTT.

Comment on this clone: Germline is not matched at one junction end, which may reflect a read error. The chain has TRBV6-1 and TRBJ1-4; D call uncertain. The CDR3 runs 12 residues. The germline V gene has CDR1 MNHNS and CDR2 SASEGT. The CDR3 region has the DNA TGTGCCAGCAGCGAAGTGGGATTCGGGGAGATTTTT. This gives the protein CASSEVGFGEIF.

The chain has TRBV10-3 and TRBJ2-3; D is possibly TRBD2 (5 bases). Trimming left V 4 bases short and J 6 bases short, with 8 bases between. The germline V gene has CDR1 ENHRY and CDR2 SYGVKD. The CDR3 runs 12 residues. DNA of the CDR3: TGTGCCATCAGTGCGAGGGCCGATACGCAGTATTTT. Protein product: CAISARADTQYF.

This clone was seen only once. The chain is built from TRBV6-1 and TRBJ2-1; D not resolved. The CDR3 spans 12 residues. Germline CDR1 and CDR2: MNHNS and SASEGT. V was shortened by 2 bases and J by 8 bases, with 7 bases between the two germline ends. The DNA of the CDR3 is TGTGCCAGCAGTGAAACGCGCGATGAGCAGTTCTTC. Translation gives CASSETRDEQFF.

This clone was recorded only once. A junction end diverges from the germline sequence, so it may reflect a read error. The chain has TRBV28 and TRBJ2-7, with TRBD2 matching over 11 bases. Germline V CDR1 and CDR2: MDHEN, SYDVKM. The CDR3 runs to 13 residues. This CDR3 reads CASGLAGGREQYF. As DNA, the CDR3 is TGTGCCAGCGGTTTAGCGGGAGGGCGCGAGCAGTACTTC.

The chain carries TRBV4-3 and TRBJ2-7, with TRBD2 matching over 7 bases. This CDR3 has 15 amino acids. Germline loops: CDR1 LGHNA, CDR2 YSLEER. The trim removed 0 bases at V and 1 base at J, leaving 3 bases unmatched. CDR3 nucleotides: TGCGCCAGCAGCCAAGAGGGGCGGGGGTCCTACGAGCAGTACTTC. This encodes CASSQEGRGSYEQYF.

The J gene is TRBJ1-1, the V gene TRBV19, with TRBD1 identical over 9 bases. J lost 8 bases, V lost 5 bases, and 9 bases had no gene match. The germline V gene encodes CDR1 LNHDA and CDR2 SQIVND (reference sequence). The CDR3 covers 14 residues. DNA for the CDR3: TGTGCCAGTAGTCCGGGACAGGGAATTTTGGAAGCTTTCTTT. It specifies CASSPGQGILEAFF.

The rearrangement uses TRBV5-1 and TRBJ2-1, with TRBD2 matching over 15 bases. V lost 3 bases, J lost 0 bases, and 7 bases stayed unmatched. CDR1 SGHRS and CDR2 YFSETQ come from the germline V gene. This CDR3 has 19 residues. The CDR3 nucleotides are TGCGCCAGCAGCTCGGGACTAGCGGGAGGTAGGAGCTCCTACAATGAGCAGTTCTTC. This translates into CASSSGLAGGRSSYNEQFF.

J is TRBJ2-1 and V is TRBV5-1; 9 bases line up with TRBD1. Germline CDR1 reads SGHRS; CDR2 reads YFSETQ. Trimming cost V 5 bases and J 1 base; bases outside gene matches: 13. The CDR3 has 18 amino acids. The CDR3: CASRPIAGTGWSYNEQFF. CDR3 nucleotide sequence: TGCGCCAGCAGACCTATCGCTGGGACAGGGTGGTCCTACAATGAGCAGTTCTTC.

The chain is built from TRBV27 and TRBJ2-7; TRBD1 matches at 8 bases. V shed 5 bases and J 3 bases; nucleotides not matched to a gene: 6. Germline lookup yields CDR1 MNHEY and CDR2 SMNVEV (reference sequence). The CDR3 extends over 14 amino acids. Here the CDR3 reads CASSLGQAGYEQYF. CDR3 bases: TGTGCCAGCAGTCTGGGACAGGCGGGCTACGAGCAGTACTTC.